This paragraph covers one TCR beta chain sequence. This sample is drawn from a study of blood T cell repertoires in COVID-19. Background on the study: There were acute and convalescent COVID-19 samples, and they came from the United States, Italy and Spain.

As handled by the study authors: Amplification from reference gene primers served as the basis for estimated nucleated cell counts. Produced via immunoSEQ multiplex PCR; TCRdb's table is partial and in-frame only. The V and J calls and clone size are taken from that table; D and trimming were inferred from the DNA. The sample has about 150,000 clones, about 88% seen once; the top ten hold 7.3%. Cohort assignment relied on participant-reported clinical history. Donors in Cohort 3 counted as recovered after two negative PCRs, clearance, or symptom resolution. CDR1 is SNHLY and CDR2 is FYNNEI in the germline V gene. The CDR3 loop spans 14 amino acids. The V end was cut by 8 bases, the J end by 0 bases, with 12 bases between.

Sequencing was done on a sample of PBMCs or T cells enriched from blood (not recorded which). The sequence came from a man in his fifties who had recovered from COVID-19. The rearrangement uses TRBV2 and TRBJ2-3; D unclear. CDR3 region: CASSLGPSTDTQYF. CDR3 sequence (DNA): TGTGCCAGCTCGCTAGGCCCCAGCACAGATACGCAGTATTTT.